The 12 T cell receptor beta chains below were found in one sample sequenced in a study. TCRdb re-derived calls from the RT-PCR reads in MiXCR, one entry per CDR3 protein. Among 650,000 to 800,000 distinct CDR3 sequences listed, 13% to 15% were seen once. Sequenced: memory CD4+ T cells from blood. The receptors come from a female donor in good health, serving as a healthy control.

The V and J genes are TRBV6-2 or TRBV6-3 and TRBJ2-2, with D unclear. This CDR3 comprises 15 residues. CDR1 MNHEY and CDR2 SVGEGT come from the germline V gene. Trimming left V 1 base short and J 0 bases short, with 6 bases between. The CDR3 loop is CASSYFAANTGELFF. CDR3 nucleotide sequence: TGTGCCAGCAGTTACTTCGCAGCGAACACCGGGGAGCTGTTTTTT.

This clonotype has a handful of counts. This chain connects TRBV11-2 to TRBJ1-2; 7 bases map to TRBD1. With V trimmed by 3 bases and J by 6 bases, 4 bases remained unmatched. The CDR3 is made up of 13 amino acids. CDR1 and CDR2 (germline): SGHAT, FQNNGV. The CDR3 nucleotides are TGTGCCAGCAGCTTCGGGACAGCTGATGGCTACACCTTC. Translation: CASSFGTADGYTF.

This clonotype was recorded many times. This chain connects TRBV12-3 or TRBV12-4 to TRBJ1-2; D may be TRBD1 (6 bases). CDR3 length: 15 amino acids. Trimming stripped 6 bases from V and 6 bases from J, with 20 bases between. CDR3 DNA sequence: TGTGCCAGCAGCCGAGGGGGATCGGGTCGGGATGGCTACACCTTC. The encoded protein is CASSRGGSGRDGYTF.

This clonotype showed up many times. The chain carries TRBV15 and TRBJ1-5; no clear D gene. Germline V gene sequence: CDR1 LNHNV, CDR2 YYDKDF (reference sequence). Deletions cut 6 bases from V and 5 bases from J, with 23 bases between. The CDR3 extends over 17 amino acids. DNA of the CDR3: TGTGCCACCAGAGGAGAAGGAGGGTCTAGGCATGATCAGCCCCAGCATTTT. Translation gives CATRGEGGSRHDQPQHF.

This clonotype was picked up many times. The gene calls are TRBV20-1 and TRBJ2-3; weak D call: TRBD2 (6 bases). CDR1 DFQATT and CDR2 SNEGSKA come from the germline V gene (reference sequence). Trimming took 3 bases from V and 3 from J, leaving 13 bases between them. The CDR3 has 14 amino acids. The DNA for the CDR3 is TGCAGTGCTAGGTGGGAGGTCGGGACAGATACGCAGTATTTT. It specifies CSARWEVGTDTQYF.

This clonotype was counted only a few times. The CDR3 is CASSLDGRTYEQYF. CDR3 in DNA: TGTGCCAGCAGCTTAGACGGACGGACCTACGAGCAGTACTTC. The rearrangement links TRBV11-2 to TRBJ2-7; D is unresolved. This CDR3 region has 14 residues. Germline V CDR1 and CDR2: SGHAT, FQNNGV. Deletions cut 0 bases from V and 2 bases from J, with 8 bases between.

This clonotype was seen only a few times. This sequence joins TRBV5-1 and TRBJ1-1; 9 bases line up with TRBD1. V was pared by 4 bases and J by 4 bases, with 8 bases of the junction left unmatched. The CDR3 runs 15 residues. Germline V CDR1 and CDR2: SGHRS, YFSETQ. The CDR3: CASSAKQGASTEAFF. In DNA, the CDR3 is TGCGCCAGCAGCGCAAAACAGGGGGCTAGCACTGAAGCTTTCTTT.

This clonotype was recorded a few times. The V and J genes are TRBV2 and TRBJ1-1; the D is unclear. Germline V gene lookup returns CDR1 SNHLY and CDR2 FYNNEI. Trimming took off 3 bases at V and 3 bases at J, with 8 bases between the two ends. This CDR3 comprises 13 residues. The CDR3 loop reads CASSDDGDTEAFF. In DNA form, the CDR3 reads TGTGCCAGCAGTGACGATGGCGACACTGAAGCTTTCTTT.

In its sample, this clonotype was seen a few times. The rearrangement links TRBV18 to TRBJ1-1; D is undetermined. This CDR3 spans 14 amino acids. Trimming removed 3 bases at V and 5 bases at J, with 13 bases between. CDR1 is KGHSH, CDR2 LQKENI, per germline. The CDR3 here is CASSPNSQGTEAFF. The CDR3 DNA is TGTGCCAGCTCACCTAACAGTCAAGGGACTGAAGCTTTCTTT.

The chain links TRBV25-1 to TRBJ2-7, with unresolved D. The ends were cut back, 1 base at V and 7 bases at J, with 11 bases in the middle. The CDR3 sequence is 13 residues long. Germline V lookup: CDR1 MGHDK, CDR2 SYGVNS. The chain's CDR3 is CASSESWVGEQYF. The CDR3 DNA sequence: TGTGCCAGCAGTGAATCTTGGGTAGGGGAGCAGTACTTC.

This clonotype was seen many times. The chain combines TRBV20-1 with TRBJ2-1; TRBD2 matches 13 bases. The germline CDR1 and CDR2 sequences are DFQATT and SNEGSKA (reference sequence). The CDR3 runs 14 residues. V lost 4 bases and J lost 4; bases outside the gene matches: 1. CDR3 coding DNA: TGCAGTGCTATGGGACTAGCGGGGTACAATGAGCAGTTCTTC. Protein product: CSAMGLAGYNEQFF.

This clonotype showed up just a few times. This CDR3 is CATSRVGQGANEQFF. CDR3 nucleotides: TGTGCCACCAGCAGAGTCGGGCAGGGGGCCAATGAGCAGTTCTTC. The chain has TRBV15 and TRBJ2-1; 8 bases map to TRBD1. The J segment lost 6 bases and the V segment lost 1 base, leaving 5 bases of the junction unmatched. Germline assignment: CDR1 LNHNV and CDR2 YYDKDF (reference sequence). This CDR3 contains 15 residues.